Given below is one T cell receptor (beta chain) in context. Its antigen is as yet unknown. The sample belongs to a study of Graves' ophthalmopathy and Graves' hyperthyroidism. Study background: Peripheral blood samples were taken at initial diagnosis, before any treatment.

The germline gives CDR1 MGHDK, CDR2 SYGVNS. This CDR3 is built from 15 residues. V gave up 4 bases and J gave up 3 bases, with 16 bases separating them. Study-level results: Appearing in blood as well were most expanded thyroid clonotypes above 0.001 frequency. Ophthalmopathy was separated from stable hyperthyroidism by a 13-signature model with roughly 91% sensitivity and around 84% specificity. As the model predicted ophthalmopathy progression, it achieved a sensitivity of roughly 69% and a specificity of approximately 72%.

RNA transcripts served as template for amplifying TCR beta CDR3 sequences. RT-PCR was first run with HTBI primers, then multiplex PCR in a second round. TCRdb used MiXCR to reprocess the multiplex PCR reads, holding one entry per CDR3 protein. Among 350,000 to 450,000 distinct CDR3 sequences, 21% were seen once, and the ten largest hold roughly 3%. The receptor comes from a woman in her late teens or twenties with stable Graves' hyperthyroidism. The V call is TRBV25-1, the J call TRBJ2-7; possibly TRBD1 for D (6 bases). Material: peripheral blood. CDR3 in amino acids: CASSGDTTPNYEQYF. The CDR3 region has the DNA TGTGCCAGCAGTGGGGACACGACCCCAAACTACGAGCAGTACTTC.